Below are 18 T cell receptor beta chains sequenced from a single sample in a study of CD8 T cells in Susac syndrome (dated by TCRdb to between 2019 and 2020). The library came from the immunoSEQ multiplex PCR assay. RNA was extracted using the RNeasy kit, and roughly 0.5 to 1 microgram was reverse transcribed with random hexamers. The public reads were reprocessed in TCRdb via fastp at Q25 and MiXCR, keeping in-frame beta chains. Rows with a matching CDR3 protein are joined into one entry that keeps the most common DNA and genes. The sample table lists hundreds of thousands of distinct CDR3 sequences, over 90% of them with a count of one. The ten biggest clones cover 0.15% of the sample. Sequences were obtained from CD4+ T cells from PBMCs. Receptor source: a human donor with Susac syndrome.

Details on this clonotype: An end of the junction differs from the germline gene, which may be a read error. The chain combines TRBV7-7 with TRBJ1-4; D may be TRBD1 (6 bases). Germline V gene sequence: CDR1 SSHAT, CDR2 FNYEAQ (reference sequence). The CDR3 totals 15 residues. The CDR3 nucleotides read TGTGCTAGCAGCAGGGGTGAATCAACTAATGAAAAACTGTTTTTT. It is translated as CASSRGESTNEKLFF.

This rearrangement joins TRBV20-1 to TRBJ2-7; 9 nucleotides match TRBD2. CDR1 is DFQATT and CDR2 is SNEGSKA in the germline V gene (reference sequence). V lost 5 bases and J lost 5; bases outside the gene matches: 10. The CDR3 length is 14 residues. CDR3 in amino acids: CSADERGARDEQYF. CDR3 coding DNA: TGCAGTGCTGATGAGCGGGGGGCGAGGGACGAGCAGTACTTC.

The table lists this clonotype with a few counts. The V and J genes are TRBV6-1 and TRBJ2-1, with TRBD1 matching 7 bases. This CDR3 has 13 amino acids. Per the germline V gene, CDR1 is MNHNS and CDR2 is SASEGT. The ends lost 6 bases at V and 8 bases at J; junction bases unmatched: 7. In DNA, the CDR3 is TGTGCCAGCAGCCCCTCAGGGGGTTATGAGCAGTTCTTC. It is translated as CASSPSGGYEQFF.

The J gene is TRBJ2-5, the V gene TRBV3-1; TRBD2 agrees at 10 bases. This CDR3 has 18 amino acids. Germline CDR1 is LGHDT and CDR2 is YNNKEL (reference sequence). V lost 0 bases and J lost 3; bases outside the gene matches: 10. Written as DNA, the CDR3 is TGTGCCAGCAGCCAAGAATCCAGCGGGGGGGCGGAGGAAGAGACCCAGTACTTC. As protein: CASSQESSGGAEEETQYF.

This rearrangement joins TRBV29-1 to TRBJ1-5; tentatively, D is TRBD1 (5 bases). Germline V lookup: CDR1 SQVTM, CDR2 ANQGSEA. The CDR3 is made up of 14 amino acids. Trimming removed 7 bases from V and 3 bases from J, with 16 bases in between. For the CDR3, the DNA is TGCAGCGCCTCAACCCGGGACGTCAATCAGCCCCAGCATTTT. Translation: CSASTRDVNQPQHF.

V gene TRBV20-1 combines with J gene TRBJ2-5; 7 bases fit TRBD2. Germline CDR1 reads DFQATT; CDR2 reads SNEGSKA (reference sequence). This CDR3 comprises 14 residues. The junction had 9 bases not matched to a gene; V was cut back by 5 bases and J by 3 bases. Written as DNA, the CDR3 is TGCAGTGCTGTGGGGAAGCGGGGTGAAGAGACCCAGTACTTC. This encodes CSAVGKRGEETQYF.

The CDR3 is CSARSGVNSPLHF. The DNA of the CDR3 is TGCAGTGCTAGAAGCGGGGTAAATTCACCCCTCCACTTT. This rearrangement joins TRBV20-1 to TRBJ1-6; no firm D call. Deletions cut 2 bases from V and 7 bases from J, with 9 bases between. Germline V CDR1 and CDR2: DFQATT, SNEGSKA (reference sequence). The CDR3 consists of 13 residues.

V gene TRBV24-1 combines with J gene TRBJ2-5; D is ambiguous. Germline assignment: CDR1 KGHDR and CDR2 SFDVKD. Trimming cost V 7 bases and J 0 bases, with 11 bases left between them. The CDR3 is 14 residues long. CDR3 in amino acids: CATSATANQETQYF. In nucleotides, the CDR3 is TGTGCCACCAGCGCCACAGCCAACCAAGAGACCCAGTACTTC.

This sequence joins TRBV4-3 and TRBJ2-5; D call uncertain. This CDR3 is built from 13 residues. Trimming shortened V by 5 bases and J by 1 base, and 8 bases separated the two germline ends. CDR1 LGHNA and CDR2 YSLEER come from the germline V gene. CDR3 loop: CASSKTVQETQYF. In DNA, the CDR3 is TGCGCCAGCAGCAAGACGGTCCAAGAGACCCAGTACTTC.

The V and J genes are TRBV28 and TRBJ1-1; TRBD1 might be the D (5 bases). Trimming removed 6 bases from V and 11 bases from J, with 13 bases in between. This CDR3 has 11 residues. Per the germline V gene, CDR1 is MDHEN and CDR2 is SYDVKM. The CDR3 reads CASRVTDMAFF. CDR3 nucleotides: TGTGCCAGCAGGGTGACAGATATGGCTTTCTTT. The full variable domain, with the rest looked up from reference TRBV28 and TRBJ1-1, is DVKVTQSSRYLVKRTGEKVFLECVQDMDHENMFWYRQDPGLGLRLIYFSYDVKMKEKGDIPEGYSVSREKKERFSLILESASTNQTSMYLCASRVTDMAFFGQGTRLTVV.

The chain links TRBV3-1 to TRBJ1-2; D ambiguous. CDR3 size: 14 residues. Deletions cut 4 bases from V and 4 bases from J, with 13 bases between. The germline CDR1 and CDR2 sequences are LGHDT and YNNKEL (reference sequence). The CDR3 bases are TGTGCCAGCAGCCCGAGGAGTGGAGGCTATGGCTACACCTTC. Its translation: CASSPRSGGYGYTF.

This rearrangement joins TRBV5-4 to TRBJ2-5; D might be TRBD1 (6 bases). CDR1 is SGHNT, CDR2 YYREEE, per germline (reference sequence). The V gene lost 3 bases and the J gene lost 4 bases, with 13 bases spanning the gap. CDR3 length: 14 amino acids. CDR3 DNA sequence: TGTGCCAGCAGCTCCCAGTGGGGGCTAGAGACCCAGTACTTC. It codes for CASSSQWGLETQYF.

The chain combines TRBV2 with TRBJ1-1; D remains unclear. CDR1 SNHLY and CDR2 FYNNEI come from the germline V gene. The CDR3 totals 13 residues. V was trimmed by 3 bases and J by 1 base, leaving 6 bases between them. CDR3 bases: TGTGCCAGCAGTGACCCTGGGAACACTGAAGCTTTCTTT. The encoded protein is CASSDPGNTEAFF.

The J gene is TRBJ2-3, the V gene TRBV20-1; D is perhaps TRBD2 (6 bases). The ends were cut back, 5 bases at V and 2 bases at J, with 14 bases in the middle. The CDR3 loop spans 14 amino acids. The germline gives CDR1 DFQATT, CDR2 SNEGSKA (reference sequence). The chain's CDR3 is CSAWGLAYTDTQYF. Here the CDR3 DNA reads TGCAGTGCTTGGGGACTTGCTTACACAGATACGCAGTATTTT.

V usage is TRBV29-1 and J usage is TRBJ2-3; D assignment may be TRBD1 or TRBD2 (5 bases each). CDR3 length: 17 residues. CDR1 is SQVTM and CDR2 is ANQGSEA in the germline V gene. Deletions cut 3 bases from V and 0 bases from J, with 19 bases between. CDR3 region: CSVDAPGAGSSTDTQYF. The DNA of the CDR3 is TGCAGCGTTGACGCCCCCGGGGCAGGGTCTAGCACAGATACGCAGTATTTT.

The V call is TRBV29-1, the J call TRBJ1-4; D uncertain. The V and J ends lost 2 bases and 8 bases respectively, with 12 bases between them. The CDR3 sequence is 13 residues long. From germline, CDR1 is SQVTM and CDR2 ANQGSEA. Written as DNA, the CDR3 is TGCAGCGTTGAACAAGGGAGAGGGGAAAAACTGTTTTTT. This codes for CSVEQGRGEKLFF.

The chain couples TRBV7-2 to TRBJ2-1; D is unresolved. V was shortened by 7 bases and J by 4 bases, with 11 bases between the two germline ends. The CDR3 covers 13 residues. Germline V gene data show CDR1 as SGHTA and CDR2 as FQGNSA. The CDR3 spells CASIAGTYNEQFF. CDR3 bases: TGTGCCAGCATCGCAGGAACGTACAATGAGCAGTTCTTC.

Written as DNA, the CDR3 is TGCGCCAGCGGACTAGCCCCCTCCTACGAGCAGTACTTC. Its protein product is CASGLAPSYEQYF. The chain couples TRBV5-1 to TRBJ2-7; TRBD2 agrees at 8 bases. V shed 7 bases and J 0 bases; nucleotides not matched to a gene: 3. Germline V gene data show CDR1 as SGHRS and CDR2 as YFSETQ. The CDR3 consists of 13 residues.